These 8 T cell receptor beta chains were sequenced from one sample in a study of T cells expressing NK-cell markers. TCRdb reprocessed the 5' RACE reads and reports one entry per CDR3 protein, with no DNA. The sample's table shows a few hundred thousand distinct CDR3 sequences. The sample comprised blood T cells: a sorted CD56 or NKG2C T cell subset, CD4+ or CD8+ T cells, or bulk PBMC T cells (not recorded which). Every receptor here comes from a man aged 18 to 70 in good health.

The CDR3 loop reads CASSDRESSYNSPLHF. The chain has TRBV6-1 and TRBJ1-6; TCRdb's D call of TRBD1 is untestable without DNA. Per germline, CDR1 MNHNS and CDR2 SASEGT. The CDR3 spans 16 residues.

The chain links TRBV6-1 to TRBJ2-2. The CDR3 contains 16 residues. Germline V CDR1 and CDR2: MNHNS, SASEGT. CDR3 loop: CAIVPAGIRNTGELFF.

The gene calls are TRBV25-1 and TRBJ2-7; the TRBD2 assignment by TCRdb is unverifiable without DNA. The CDR3 is 13 amino acids. Germline CDR1 is MGHDK and CDR2 is SYGVNS. The CDR3 protein is CASRALVTYEQYF.

This chain links TRBV28 with TRBJ1-5; TCRdb lists TRBD1, though no DNA is available to test this call. The length of the CDR3 is 20 residues. The germline V gene has CDR1 MDHEN and CDR2 SYDVKM. CDR3 region: CASSSRPLFGARFRNQPQHF.

V is TRBV7-9 and J is TRBJ1-1. The germline V gene has CDR1 SEHNR and CDR2 FQNEAQ (reference sequence). The CDR3 contains 15 residues. The CDR3 loop is CASSLAGSMNTEAFF.

The rearrangement uses TRBV7-9 and TRBJ2-1; the D call from TCRdb, TRBD2, cannot be confirmed without DNA. The germline CDR1 and CDR2 sequences are SEHNR and FQNEAQ (reference sequence). There are 15 residues in the CDR3. The CDR3 loop is CASSLALGTTDEQFF.

The chain uses TRBV20-1 and TRBJ1-2; TCRdb's D gene call, TRBD1, goes unchecked for lack of DNA. Germline V CDR1 and CDR2: DFQATT, SNEGSKA (reference sequence). The CDR3 runs 13 residues. CDR3 region: CSASQGADYGYTF.

The gene calls are TRBV7-2 and TRBJ2-7; the D gene TCRdb calls, TRBD1, cannot be checked with no DNA. This CDR3 has 16 amino acids. Per germline, CDR1 SGHTA and CDR2 FQGNSA. The CDR3 spells CASSSTGTSPWGEQYF. Full variable domain (outside the CDR3, taken from reference TRBV7-2 and TRBJ2-7): GAGVSQSPSNKVTEKGKDVELRCDPISGHTALYWYRQSLGQGLEFLIYFQGNSAPDKSGLPSDRFSAERTGGSVSTLTIQRTQQEDSAVYLCASSSTGTSPWGEQYFGPGTRLTVT.